This TCR beta chain derives from a study of T cells after yellow fever vaccination. The germline CDR1 and CDR2 sequences are MNHEY and SVGEGT. Trimming removed 7 bases from V and 4 bases from J, with 14 bases in between. This CDR3 has 14 amino acids. TCRdb called the 5' RACE reads again in MiXCR, with one record for every CDR3 protein. This sample has around 320,000 distinct CDR3 sequences, with approximately 10% found just once. This sequence was found in a man aged 18 to 30 who received the YFV17D yellow fever vaccine. This sequence joins TRBV6-2 or TRBV6-3 and TRBJ2-1, with D tentatively TRBD1 (6 bases). Material: CD4+ T cells sorted from PBMCs, obtained 5 days after the yellow fever booster vaccination. The CDR3 DNA follows: TGTGCCAGCATGAAGAACACAGGGTACAATGAGCAGTTCTTC. It translates to CASMKNTGYNEQFF.